The rows below give T cell receptor beta chains drawn from one sample of a study of CD8+CD57+ T cells in acquired aplastic anemia. Each CDR3 protein is one row after TCRdb ran MiXCR on the reads. The data hold hundreds of thousands of distinct CDR3 sequences, with 65% to 80% observed a single time. The sample was sorted CD4+, CD8+, or CD8+CD57+ T cells (not recorded which) from PBMCs. Receptor source: a human donor in good health, serving as a control. The CDR3 runs from the conserved cysteine through the conserved F or W. D genes are given only for firm matches. The listing skips clone size in some rows; elsewhere it reads once, few, many or a size class.

D	V	J	length	size	DNA	CDR3
TRBD1	TRBV7-2	TRBJ1-2	15	-	TGTGCCAGCAGCTCCGGGACAGGGGGCTTCTATGGCTACACCTTC	CASSSGTGGFYGYTF
-	TRBV5-1	TRBJ2-7	17	-	TGCGCCAGCAGCTCCCCGCGCCGCCAGACGGCCTTCTACGAGCAGTACTTC	CASSSPRRQTAFYEQYF
-	TRBV7-8	TRBJ1-4	14	-	TGTGCCAGCAGCCGGGAACAGACACAAGAGAACCAGTACTTT	CASSREQTQENQYF
TRBD1	TRBV10-3	TRBJ1-1	14	-	TGTGCCATCAGTGATGTCGGGACAGGGGCTGAAGCTTTCTTT	CAISDVGTGAEAFF
-	TRBV7-3	TRBJ1-6	14	-	TGTGCCAGCAGACTATCAGACATAAATTCACCCCTCTACTTT	CASRLSDINSPLYF
-	TRBV7-2	TRBJ1-2	13	many	TGTGCCAGCAGCTTACCGCAAAACTATGGCTACACCTTC	CASSLPQNYGYTF
-	TRBV12-3/TRBV12-4	TRBJ1-1	14	many	TGTGCCAGCAGCCACAACGACCCCACCCGAGAAGCTTTCTTT	CASSHNDPTREAFF
-	TRBV6-6	TRBJ1-5	16	many	TGTGCCAGCAGTTACTCGGGCAGGGTTAGCAATCAGCCCCAGCATTTT	CASSYSGRVSNQPQHF
TRBD1	TRBV5-1	TRBJ2-3	15	-	TGCGCCAGCAGCCAGGACAGGGACCACGAAGATACGCAGTATTTT	CASSQDRDHEDTQYF
-	TRBV5-6	TRBJ1-5	17	-	TGTGCCAGCAGCTTGGCCACTAGGGAAGGGCCCAATCAGCCCCAGCATTTT	CASSLATREGPNQPQHF
TRBD1	TRBV3-1	TRBJ1-2	14	many	TGTGCCAGCAGCCAGACAGGGGGCCAAGGTGGCTACACCTTC	CASSQTGGQGGYTF
TRBD2	TRBV3-1	TRBJ2-3	16	few	TGTGCCAGCAGCCGGGGGACTAGCTTCTGGATGGGTACGCAGTATTTT	CASSRGTSFWMGTQYF
-	TRBV9	TRBJ1-6	15	-	TGTGCCAGCAGCGTAGAGGAGGGCGGCTATGGCTACATCCACTTT	CASSVEEGGYGYIHF
-	TRBV15	TRBJ2-1	15	-	TGTGCCACCAGCCCCCGGACAGAAGAATACAATGAGCCGTTCTTT	CATSPRTEEYNEPFF
TRBD2	TRBV7-2	TRBJ2-3	16	-	TGTGCCAGCAGCTCCAACCGACTAGCGGGCACTAATGAGCAGTATTTT	CASSSNRLAGTNEQYF
-	TRBV9	TRBJ1-6	16	-	TGTGCCAGCAGCGTAGCGCAAGGGACTGAAGCTTCCCCCCTCCACTTT	CASSVAQGTEASPLHF
-	TRBV7-2	TRBJ1-4	15	-	TGTGCCAGCAGCCAGGTAGGTCGAGTAGGTTCCTACGAGTTTTTT	CASSQVGRVGSYEFF
-	TRBV19	TRBJ1-6	13	-	TGTGCCAGTGGCCAGGGTTGGGGTTCACCCCTCCACTTT	CASGQGWGSPLHF
TRBD2	TRBV20-1	TRBJ2-5	15	-	TGCAGTGCTAATCCGGGACTAGCGGATACGAGGACCCAGTACTTC	CSANPGLADTRTQYF
TRBD1	TRBV7-6	TRBJ2-7	14	-	TGTGCCAGCAGCCCGCAAAGGACAGGGGATCGCATGTGCTTC	CASSPQRTGDRMCF
-	TRBV6-1	TRBJ1-2	16	many	TGTGCCAGCAGTGCCGGAGCGGCAGGGCAGGGCTATGGCTACACCTTC	CASSAGAAGQGYGYTF
-	TRBV12-5	TRBJ1-3	15	-	TGTGCCAGTGGTTTTGCAGGAACGGGTGGAAACACCATATATTTT	CASGFAGTGGNTIYF
-	TRBV20-1	TRBJ1-2	11	-	TGCAGTGCTTACGACGGCCGGGCTAACACCTTC	CSAYDGRANTF
-	TRBV7-2	TRBJ2-3	17	-	TGTGCCAGCAGCTTCGCGAACGCACAGTACTCCGCAGATACGCAGTATTTT	CASSFANAQYSADTQYF
-	TRBV20-1	TRBJ2-1	14	-	TGCAGTGCTAGAGGGCGGGGACACCATAATGAGCAGTTCTTC	CSARGRGHHNEQFF
-	TRBV3-1	TRBJ2-7	14	-	TGTGCCAGCCCCAGACAGGCCAGCTCCTACGAGCAGTACTTC	CASPRQASSYEQYF
TRBD1	TRBV10-1	TRBJ1-2	12	-	TGCGCCAGCAGTGAATCAGGGGGTGGCTACACCTTC	CASSESGGGYTF
-	TRBV20-1	TRBJ2-6	14	-	TGCAGCATCAGGGTCGGAAACTATGCCTACGTCCTGACTTTC	CSIRVGNYAYVLTF
-	TRBV11-2	TRBJ2-1	15	-	TGTGCCAGCAACCCCGGGGCGCGAGGTTGGAATGAGCAGTTCTTC	CASNPGARGWNEQFF